This T cell receptor beta chain was retrieved from a study of identical twins. Study-wide findings and caveats: Some out-of-frame alpha sequences were shared by twins, and these showed excess low generation probability. Carriage of fewer insertions was seen in abundant cord blood beta clonotypes, whereas memory repertoires showed none. Excess sharing between twins was weaker in beta out-of-frame sequences.

Unique molecular identifiers were present on cDNA, and template switching added a universal primer site. MiXCR, run by TCRdb on the 5' RACE reads, gives a single entry per CDR3 protein. The repertoire holds approximately 630,000 distinct CDR3 sequences, with around 7.5% as singletons. This clonotype was recorded many times. Its target is unknown. This sample also appeared in a second study, on yellow fever vaccine responses in identical twins.

This TCR was recovered from a woman under 30 in good health. Material: PBMCs.

Here the CDR3 reads CASSQDLGGEQFF. The CDR3 nucleotides read TGTGCCAGCAGCCAAGATCTAGGGGGTGAGCAGTTCTTC. The V call is TRBV3-1, the J call TRBJ2-1, with D tentatively TRBD1 (6 bases). The V gene's germline CDR1 is LGHDT and CDR2 YNNKEL (reference sequence). The CDR3 is 13 residues long. Trimming took 0 bases from V and 9 from J, leaving 9 bases between them.